This TCR beta chain was captured by sequencing in a study of graft-versus-host responses after intestinal transplantation. General study points: Investigators detected GvH clones in recipient marrow, with some emerging earlier in ileum or blood.

V was clipped by 5 bases and J by 8 bases, with 10 bases between them. Germline V gene sequence: CDR1 SGHVS, CDR2 FQNEAQ. The CDR3 loop spans 12 amino acids. Measured with immunoSEQ multiplex PCR; TCRdb has only the in-frame clones, and not every one. Altogether 95,000 to 150,000 clones are present, roughly 91% being singletons, with the ten largest covering 0.095% to 0.15%. In the case of this clone: The antigen is undetermined.

This specimen consisted of unstimulated CD4+ T cells sorted from spleen or lymph node cells, obtained before intestinal transplant. The receptor's source is a human donor who received an intestinal transplant. This rearrangement joins TRBV7-8 to TRBJ2-1; D is unclear. The CDR3 DNA follows: TGTGCCAGCAGCCTAGGATTCGATGAGCAGTTCTTC. Translated: CASSLGFDEQFF.